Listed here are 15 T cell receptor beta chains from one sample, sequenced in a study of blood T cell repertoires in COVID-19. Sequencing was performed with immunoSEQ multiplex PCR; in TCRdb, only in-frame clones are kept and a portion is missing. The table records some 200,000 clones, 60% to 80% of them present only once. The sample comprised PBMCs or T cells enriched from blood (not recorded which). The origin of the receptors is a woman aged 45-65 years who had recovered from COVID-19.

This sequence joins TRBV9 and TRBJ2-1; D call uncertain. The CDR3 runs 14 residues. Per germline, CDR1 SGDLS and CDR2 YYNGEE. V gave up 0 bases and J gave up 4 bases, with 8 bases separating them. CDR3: CASSVEQNYNEQFF. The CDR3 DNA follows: TGTGCCAGCAGCGTAGAACAGAATTACAATGAGCAGTTCTTC.

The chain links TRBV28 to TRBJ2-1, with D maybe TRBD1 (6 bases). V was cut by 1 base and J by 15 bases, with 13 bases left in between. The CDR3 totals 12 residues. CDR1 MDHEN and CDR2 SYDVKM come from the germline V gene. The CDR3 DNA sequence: TGTGCCAGCAGTTTATTGAGGGACAAGTGGTTCTTC. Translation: CASSLLRDKWFF.

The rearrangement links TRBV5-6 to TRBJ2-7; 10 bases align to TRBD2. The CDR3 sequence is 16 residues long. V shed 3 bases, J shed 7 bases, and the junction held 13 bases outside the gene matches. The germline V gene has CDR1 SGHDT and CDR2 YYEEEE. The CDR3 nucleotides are TGTGCCAGCAGCTCCTTAAACCTAGCGGGAGCAGGGGAGCAGTACTTC. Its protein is CASSSLNLAGAGEQYF. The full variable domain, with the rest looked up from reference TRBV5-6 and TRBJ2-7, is DAGVTQSPTHLIKTRGQQVTLRCSPKSGHDTVSWYQQALGQGPQFIFQYYEEEERQRGNFPDRFSGHQFPNYSSELNVNALLLGDSALYLCASSSLNLAGAGEQYFGPGTRLTVT.

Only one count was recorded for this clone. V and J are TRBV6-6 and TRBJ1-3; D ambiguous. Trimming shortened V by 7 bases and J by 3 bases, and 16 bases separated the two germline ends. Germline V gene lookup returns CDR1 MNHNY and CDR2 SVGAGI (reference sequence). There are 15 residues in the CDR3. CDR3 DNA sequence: TGTGCCAGCATCGACCGCCGGGAAAATGGAAACACCATATATTTT. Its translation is CASIDRRENGNTIYF.

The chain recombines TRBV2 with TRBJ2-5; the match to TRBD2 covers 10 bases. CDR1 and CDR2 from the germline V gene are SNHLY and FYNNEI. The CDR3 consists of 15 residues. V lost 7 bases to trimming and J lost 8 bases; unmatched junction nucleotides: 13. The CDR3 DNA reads TGTGCCAGCAACCAGGCTAGCGGGAGTCCAGGTACCCAGTACTTC. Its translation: CASNQASGSPGTQYF.

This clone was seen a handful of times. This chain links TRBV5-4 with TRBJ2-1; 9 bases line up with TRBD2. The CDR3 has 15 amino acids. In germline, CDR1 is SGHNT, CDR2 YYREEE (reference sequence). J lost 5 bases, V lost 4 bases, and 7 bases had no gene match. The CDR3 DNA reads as TGTGCCAGCAGCCCAGGAGCGGGAGGTGACAATGAGCAGTTCTTC. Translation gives CASSPGAGGDNEQFF.

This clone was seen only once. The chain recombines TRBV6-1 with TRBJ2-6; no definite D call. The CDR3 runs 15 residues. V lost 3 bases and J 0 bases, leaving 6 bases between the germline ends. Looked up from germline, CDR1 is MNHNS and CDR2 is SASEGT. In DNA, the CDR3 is TGTGCCAGCAGTGACAGGCCCTCTGGGGCCAACGTCCTGACTTTC. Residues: CASSDRPSGANVLTF.

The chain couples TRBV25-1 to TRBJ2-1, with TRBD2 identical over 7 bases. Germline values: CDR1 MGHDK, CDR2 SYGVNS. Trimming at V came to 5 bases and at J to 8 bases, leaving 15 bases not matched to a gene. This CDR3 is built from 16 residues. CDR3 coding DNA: TGTGCCAGCAGTAAACCTAGCGGACGATCTGGCGATGAGCAGTTCTTC. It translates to CASSKPSGRSGDEQFF.

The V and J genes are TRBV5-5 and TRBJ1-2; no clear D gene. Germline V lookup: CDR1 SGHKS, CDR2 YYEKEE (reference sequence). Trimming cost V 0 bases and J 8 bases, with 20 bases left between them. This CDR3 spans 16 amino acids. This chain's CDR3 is CASSLAGLPILSGYTF. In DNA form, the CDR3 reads TGTGCCAGCAGCTTGGCTGGGTTACCGATACTATCCGGCTACACCTTC.

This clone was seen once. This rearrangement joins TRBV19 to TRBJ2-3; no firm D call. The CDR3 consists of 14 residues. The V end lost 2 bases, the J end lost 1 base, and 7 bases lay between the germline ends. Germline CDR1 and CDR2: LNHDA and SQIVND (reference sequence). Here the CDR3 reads CASSIRQGTDTQYF. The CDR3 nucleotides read TGTGCCAGTAGTATACGGCAGGGCACAGATACGCAGTATTTT.

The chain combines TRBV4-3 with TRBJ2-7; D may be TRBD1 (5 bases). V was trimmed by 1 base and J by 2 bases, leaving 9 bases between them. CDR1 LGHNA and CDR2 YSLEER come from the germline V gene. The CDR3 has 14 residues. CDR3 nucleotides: TGCGCCAGCAGCCAAGGGCAGGGCACCTACGAGCAGTACTTC. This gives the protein CASSQGQGTYEQYF.

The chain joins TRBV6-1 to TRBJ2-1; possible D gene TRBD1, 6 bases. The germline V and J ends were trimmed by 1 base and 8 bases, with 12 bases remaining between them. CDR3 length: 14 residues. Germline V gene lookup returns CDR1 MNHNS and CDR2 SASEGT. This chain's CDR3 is CASSEGGTLDEQFF. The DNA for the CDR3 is TGTGCCAGCAGTGAAGGGGGGACACTCGATGAGCAGTTCTTC.

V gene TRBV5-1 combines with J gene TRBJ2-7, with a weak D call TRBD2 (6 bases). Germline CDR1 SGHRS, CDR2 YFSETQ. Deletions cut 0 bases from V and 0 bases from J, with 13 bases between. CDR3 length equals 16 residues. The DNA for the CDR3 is TGCGCCAGCAGCTTGGAGCCGGCGGGAAGCTCCTACGAGCAGTACTTC. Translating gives CASSLEPAGSSYEQYF.

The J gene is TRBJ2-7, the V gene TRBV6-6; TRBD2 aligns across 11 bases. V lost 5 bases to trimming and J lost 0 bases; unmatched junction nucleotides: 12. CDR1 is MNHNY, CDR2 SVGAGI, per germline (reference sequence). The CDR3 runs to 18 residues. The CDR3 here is CASSRGRTSGFSSYEQYF. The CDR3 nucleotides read TGTGCCAGCAGTCGGGGGAGGACTAGCGGGTTTAGCTCCTACGAGCAGTACTTC.

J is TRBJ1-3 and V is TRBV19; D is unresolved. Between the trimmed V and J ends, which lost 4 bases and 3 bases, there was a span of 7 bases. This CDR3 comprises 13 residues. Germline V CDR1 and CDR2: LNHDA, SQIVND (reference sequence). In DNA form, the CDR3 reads TGTGCCAGTAGTAGGGAGGATGGAAACACCATATATTTT. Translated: CASSREDGNTIYF. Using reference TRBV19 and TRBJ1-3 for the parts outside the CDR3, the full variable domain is DGGITQSPKYLFRKEGQNVTLSCEQNLNHDAMYWYRQDPGQGLRLIYYSQIVNDFQKGDIAEGYSVSREKKESFPLTVTSAQKNPTAFYLCASSREDGNTIYFGEGSWLTVV.